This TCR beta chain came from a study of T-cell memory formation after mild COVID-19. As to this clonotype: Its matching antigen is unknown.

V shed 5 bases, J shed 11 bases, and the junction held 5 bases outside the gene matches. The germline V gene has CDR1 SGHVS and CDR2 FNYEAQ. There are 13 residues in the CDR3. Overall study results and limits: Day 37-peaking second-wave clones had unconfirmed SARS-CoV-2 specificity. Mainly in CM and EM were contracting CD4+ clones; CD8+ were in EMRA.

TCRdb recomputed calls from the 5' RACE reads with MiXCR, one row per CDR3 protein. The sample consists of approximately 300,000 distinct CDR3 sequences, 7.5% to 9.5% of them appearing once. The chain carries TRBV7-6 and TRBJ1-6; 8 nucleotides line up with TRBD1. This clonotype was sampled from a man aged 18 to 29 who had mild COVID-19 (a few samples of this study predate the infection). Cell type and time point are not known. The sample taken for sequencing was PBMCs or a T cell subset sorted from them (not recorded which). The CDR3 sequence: CASSPGGGAPLHF. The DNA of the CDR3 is TGTGCCAGCAGCCCAGGGGGCGGGGCACCCCTCCACTTT.